A selection of T cell receptor beta chains follows, all from one sample in a study of cytomegalovirus exposure and HLA in healthy donors. TCRdb's copy holds only in-frame clones and misses some; the assay was immunoSEQ multiplex PCR. The table includes approximately 170,000 clones, roughly 60% detected once. Source material: PBMCs. These receptors originate from a man between 35 and 55 years old in good health and CMV-seronegative. Each CDR3 is given without its conserved first and last residue.

j_gene	v_gene	len	CDR3aa
TRBJ2-3	TRBV11-3	11	ASSSRARDTQY
TRBJ1-5	TRBV30	12	AWSSLQGTQPQH
TRBJ1-5	TRBV7-8	13	ASSLGRVRDQPQH
TRBJ2-2	TRBV5-1	13	ASSSGASNTGELF
TRBJ2-1	TRBV15	14	ATSHSLTGSYNEQF
TRBJ2-2	TRBV9	16	ASSVVGGTSRFIGELF
TRBJ1-6	TRBV6-5	13	ASSTTGTGESPLH
TRBJ1-5	TRBV9	11	ASSVDPEQPQH
TRBJ1-5	TRBV6-1	13	ASSQTGGVLLPQH
TRBJ1-5	TRBV6-1	13	ASTSGANSNQPQH
TRBJ1-2	TRBV6-6	11	ASSRGQFYGYT
TRBJ2-3	TRBV7-9	12	ASSFGRGGDTQY
TRBJ1-5	TRBV30	12	AWTKGTVNQPQH
TRBJ2-7	TRBV2	12	ASISLAGDYEQY
TRBJ2-2	TRBV30	13	AWSGSSPSTGELF
TRBJ2-1	TRBV28	13	ASTDSRSSYNEQF
TRBJ2-1	TRBV18	12	ASSPVVSRNGQF
TRBJ2-7	TRBV5-4	13	ASSLEGQSSYEQY
TRBJ2-1	TRBV7-9	13	SSSSLAGGPHEQF
TRBJ2-1	TRBV4-2	14	ASSLTSRIDYNEQF
TRBJ2-4	TRBV5-1	14	ASSLGTSGSGNIQY
TRBJ2-1	TRBV7-2	13	ASSPRGGSYNEQF
TRBJ1-3	TRBV5-6	15	ASSPQWAGALGNTIY
TRBJ2-1	TRBV15	15	ATSRERWYSSYNEQF
TRBJ1-3	TRBV4-1	14	ASSQDMDFSGNTIY
TRBJ1-2	TRBV9	15	ASSVDPGGGQGYGYT
TRBJ1-1	TRBV7-9	14	SSRLDRVAVHTEAF
TRBJ1-2	TRBV30	11	AWDRRDSFFYT
TRBJ2-7	TRBV29-1	11	SVLQGAPYEQY
TRBJ2-7	TRBV18	15	ASSPGDVLAGGYEQY
TRBJ1-4	TRBV6-5	12	ASSQGAGGEKLF
TRBJ1-2	TRBV27	12	ASSLRATNYGYT
-	TRBV27	9	ASPGRYEQY
TRBJ1-5	TRBV5-6	14	ASSRNGPVSNQPQH
TRBJ2-7	TRBV29-1	10	SVGTGFDEQY
TRBJ2-1	TRBV9	16	ASSPTKIAGGPDGEQF
TRBJ1-4	TRBV5-6	15	ASSRRWDRSTNEKLF
TRBJ2-3	TRBV30	14	AWSALDRVDTDTQY
TRBJ2-7	TRBV4-2	13	ASSLVAGGSYEQY
TRBJ2-7	TRBV4-3	12	ASSQEWNSYEQY
TRBJ2-7	TRBV5-1	12	ASSFGTSYGEQY
TRBJ1-5	TRBV28	12	ASHGQGVVQPQH
TRBJ2-2	TRBV10-2	10	ASSVSTGELF